This TCR beta chain was obtained from a study of OX40 agonist ivuxolimab in advanced cancers. With respect to the entire study: Ivuxolimab, which targeted the costimulatory receptor OX40 (CD134), was an agonistic, fully human IgG2 monoclonal antibody. Intravenous ivuxolimab was administered to patients every 2 weeks at six dose levels: 0.01, 0.1, 0.3, 1.5, 3 and 10 mg/kg. Of the approximately 50 dose-escalation patients, hepatocellular carcinoma was present in around 20, melanoma in around 15, renal cell carcinoma in 9 and head and neck cancer in 9. In the dose-escalation cohort, more than 80% of patients were male, and the mean age was approximately 60 years with a range of about 20 to 80. Patients were allowed to have had prior anti-PD-1, anti-PD-L1 or anti-CTLA-4 therapy, and 40% of the dose-escalation patients had previously received checkpoint inhibitors. Three dose-escalation patients achieved partial responses, one with hepatocellular carcinoma and two with cutaneous melanoma. Peripheral TCRbeta sequencing aimed to test whether ivuxolimab altered TCR sequence diversity and caused clonal T-cell expansion. The paper reports the monotherapy dose-escalation portion (N of about 51 patients) of the phase I ivuxolimab trial.

Genomic DNA was extracted from sorted cells for sequencing of the TCRbeta CDR3 region. TCRbeta CDR3 regions were sequenced using the immunoSEQ Assay. TCRdb took this table from immuneACCESS and kept in-frame rearrangements with V and J called. Such tables lack part of the clones; where checked against another copy, unresolved V genes explain under half of the gap, and the rest is unexplained. The sample table contains fewer than 100,000 clones; only one count was recorded for 80% to 90% of them. The biggest ten clones account for less than 2% of the sample. Patients with autoimmune disease history or receiving systemic immunosuppression were excluded from the trial. In every dose cohort, peripheral blood was drawn for TCR sequencing at baseline, cycle 4 day 1, and cycle 7 day 1. The samples were taken from a phase I, first-in-human, multicenter, open-label dose-escalation trial of ivuxolimab. The trial enrolled adults with locally advanced or metastatic head and neck squamous cell, hepatocellular, melanoma or renal cell carcinoma. CD4+ and CD8+ T cells were sorted separately from peripheral blood before TCR sequencing.

The CDR3, from cysteine to phenylalanine, totals 13 residues. The retained sequence is limited to the CDR3, 39 bases, with the frame set at the first base. V was cut back by 2 bases and J by 3 bases, leaving a gap of 8 bases between them. According to the germline V gene, CDR1 reads MNHEY and CDR2 reads SVGAGI. With regard to this clone: It has no known antigen specificity. No base quality values were provided; no much bigger clone lies one nucleotide off.

Overall study outcomes, separate from this receptor: Which antigens the clonally expanded peripheral T cells were specific for was not determined. Low levels of normalized T-cell clonal expansion were also shown by some nonresponding patients. At doses from 0.1 to 3.0 mg/kg, clonal expansion was seen in both CD4+ and CD8+ blood T cells between baseline and week 6. Partial responders in the 0.1-3.0 mg/kg groups had among the lowest normalized peripheral clonal expansion, especially among CD8+ T cells. After ivuxolimab, more expanded clones were found on average in CD8+ T cells than in CD4+ T cells.

The sample here was CD4+ or CD8+ T cells sorted from blood, taken in a trial of the OX40 agonist ivuxolimab. The chain is made from TRBV6-5 and TRBJ2-7, and the D gene may be TRBD2, 6 bases matching. The receptor's source is an adult with an advanced solid tumor such as melanoma, head and neck, liver or kidney cancer. The CDR3 has the sequence CASSYTGSYEQYF. The bases read TGTGCCAGCAGTTACACCGGGAGCTACGAGCAGTACTTC.